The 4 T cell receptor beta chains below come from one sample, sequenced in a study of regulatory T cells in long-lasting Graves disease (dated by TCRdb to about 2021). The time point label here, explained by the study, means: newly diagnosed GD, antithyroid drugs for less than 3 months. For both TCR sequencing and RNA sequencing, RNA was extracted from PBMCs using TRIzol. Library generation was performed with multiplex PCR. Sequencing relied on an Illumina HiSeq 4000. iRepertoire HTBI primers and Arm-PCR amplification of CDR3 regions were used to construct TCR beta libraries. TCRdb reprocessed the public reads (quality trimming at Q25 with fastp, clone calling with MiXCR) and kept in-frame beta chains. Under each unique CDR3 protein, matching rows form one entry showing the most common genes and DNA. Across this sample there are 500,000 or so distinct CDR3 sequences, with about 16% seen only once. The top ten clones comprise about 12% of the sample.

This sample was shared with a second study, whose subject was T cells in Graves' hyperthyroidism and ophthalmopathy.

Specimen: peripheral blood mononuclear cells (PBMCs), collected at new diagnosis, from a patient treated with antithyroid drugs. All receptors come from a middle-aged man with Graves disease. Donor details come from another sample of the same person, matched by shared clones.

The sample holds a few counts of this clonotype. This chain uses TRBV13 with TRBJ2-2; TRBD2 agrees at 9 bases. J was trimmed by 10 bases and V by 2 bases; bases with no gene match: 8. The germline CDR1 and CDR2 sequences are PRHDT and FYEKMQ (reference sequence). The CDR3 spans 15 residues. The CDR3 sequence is CASSLFGGRVAELFF. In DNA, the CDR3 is TGTGCCAGCAGCTTATTTGGCGGGAGGGTCGCGGAGCTGTTTTTT.

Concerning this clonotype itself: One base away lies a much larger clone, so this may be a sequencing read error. The DNA for the CDR3 is TGTGCCGGCAGCCCCAGCGTTAGCTCCTACAATGAGCAGTTCTTC. As protein: CAGSPSVSSYNEQFF. This chain uses TRBV11-2 with TRBJ2-5; no clear D. The J call is uncertain, as TRBJ2-1 better fits the DNA end. CDR3 length equals 15 residues. Germline loops: CDR1 SGHAT, CDR2 FQNNGV.

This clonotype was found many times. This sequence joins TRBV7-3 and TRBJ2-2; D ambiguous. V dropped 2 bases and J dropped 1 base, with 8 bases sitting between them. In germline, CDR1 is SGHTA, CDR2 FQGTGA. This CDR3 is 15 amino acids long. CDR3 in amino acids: CASSLGVQNTGELFF. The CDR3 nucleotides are TGTGCCAGCAGCTTAGGGGTACAGAACACCGGGGAGCTGTTTTTT.

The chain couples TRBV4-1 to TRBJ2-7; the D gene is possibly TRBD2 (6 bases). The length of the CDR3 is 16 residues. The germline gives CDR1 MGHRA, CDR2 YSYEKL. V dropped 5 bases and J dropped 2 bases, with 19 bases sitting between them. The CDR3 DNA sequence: TGCGCCAGCAGCGAGCAGGTAGCGGCAACTACCTACGAGCAGTACTTC. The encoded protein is CASSEQVAATTYEQYF.